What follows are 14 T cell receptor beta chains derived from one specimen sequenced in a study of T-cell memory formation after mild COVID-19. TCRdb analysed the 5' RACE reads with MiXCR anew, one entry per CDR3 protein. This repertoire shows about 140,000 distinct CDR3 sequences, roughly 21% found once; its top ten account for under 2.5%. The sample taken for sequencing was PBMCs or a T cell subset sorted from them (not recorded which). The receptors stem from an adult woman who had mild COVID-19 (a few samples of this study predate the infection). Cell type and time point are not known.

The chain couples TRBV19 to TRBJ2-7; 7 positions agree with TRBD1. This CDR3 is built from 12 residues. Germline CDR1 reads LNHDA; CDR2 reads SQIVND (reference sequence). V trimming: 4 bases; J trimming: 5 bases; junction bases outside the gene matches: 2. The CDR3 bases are TGTGCCAGTAGTAGACAGGGCCACGAGCAGTACTTC. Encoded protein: CASSRQGHEQYF.

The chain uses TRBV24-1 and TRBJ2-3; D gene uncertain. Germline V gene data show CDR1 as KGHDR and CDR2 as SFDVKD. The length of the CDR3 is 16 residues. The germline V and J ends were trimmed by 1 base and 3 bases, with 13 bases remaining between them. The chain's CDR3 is CATSDFKGGGTDTQYF. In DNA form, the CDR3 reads TGTGCCACCAGTGATTTCAAGGGTGGTGGAACAGATACGCAGTATTTT.

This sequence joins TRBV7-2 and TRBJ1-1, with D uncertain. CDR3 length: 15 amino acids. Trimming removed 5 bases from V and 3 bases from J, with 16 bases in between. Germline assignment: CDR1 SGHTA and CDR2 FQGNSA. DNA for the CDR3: TGTGCCAGCAGCCGGACTTCTCTATCGTACACTGAAGCTTTCTTT. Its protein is CASSRTSLSYTEAFF.

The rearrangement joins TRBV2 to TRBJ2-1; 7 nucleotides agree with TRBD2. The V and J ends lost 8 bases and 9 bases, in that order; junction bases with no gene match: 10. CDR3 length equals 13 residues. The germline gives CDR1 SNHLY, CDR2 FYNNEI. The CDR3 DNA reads TGTGCCAGCTCGGGGCGGGAGATGGGTGAGCAGTTCTTC. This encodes CASSGREMGEQFF. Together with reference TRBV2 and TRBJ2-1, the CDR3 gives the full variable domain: EPEVTQTPSHQVTQMGQEVILRCVPISNHLYFYWYRQILGQKVEFLVSFYNNEISEKSEIFDDQFSVERPDGSNFTLKIRSTKLEDSAMYFCASSGREMGEQFFGPGTRLTVL.

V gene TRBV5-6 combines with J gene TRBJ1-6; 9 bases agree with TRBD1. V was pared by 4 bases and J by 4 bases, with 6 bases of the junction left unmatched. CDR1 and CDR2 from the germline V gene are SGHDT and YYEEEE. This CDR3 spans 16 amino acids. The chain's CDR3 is CASSLGQGTYNSPLHF. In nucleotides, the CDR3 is TGTGCCAGCAGCCTAGGACAGGGGACATATAATTCACCCCTCCACTTT.

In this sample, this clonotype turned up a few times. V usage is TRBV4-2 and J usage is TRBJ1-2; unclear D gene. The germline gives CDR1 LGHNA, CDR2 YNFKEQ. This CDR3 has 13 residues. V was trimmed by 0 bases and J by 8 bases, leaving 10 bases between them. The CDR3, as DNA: TGTGCCAGCAGCCAAGAGAACTCCGGGGGCTACACCTTC. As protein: CASSQENSGGYTF.

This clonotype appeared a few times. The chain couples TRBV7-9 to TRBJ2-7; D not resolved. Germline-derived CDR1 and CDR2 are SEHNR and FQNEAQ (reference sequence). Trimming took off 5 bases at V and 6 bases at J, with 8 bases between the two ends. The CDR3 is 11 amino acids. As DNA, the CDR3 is TGTGCCAGCAGCCCGCTCGGCGAGCAGTACTTC. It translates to CASSPLGEQYF.

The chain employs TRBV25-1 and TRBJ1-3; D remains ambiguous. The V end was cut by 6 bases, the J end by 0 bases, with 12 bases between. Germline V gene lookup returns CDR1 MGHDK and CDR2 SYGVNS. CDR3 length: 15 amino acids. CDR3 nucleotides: TGTGCCAGCAGAGAGACGGGTGGCTCTGGAAACACCATATATTTT. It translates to CASRETGGSGNTIYF. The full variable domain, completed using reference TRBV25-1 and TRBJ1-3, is EADIYQTPRYLVIGTGKKITLECSQTMGHDKMYWYQQDPGMELHLIHYSYGVNSTEKGDLSSESTVSRIRTEHFPLTLESARPSHTSQYLCASRETGGSGNTIYFGEGSWLTVV.

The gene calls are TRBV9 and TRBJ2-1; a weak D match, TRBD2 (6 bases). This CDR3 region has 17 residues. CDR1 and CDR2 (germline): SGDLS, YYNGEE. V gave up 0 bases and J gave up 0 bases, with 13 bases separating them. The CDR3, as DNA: TGTGCCAGCAGCGTAGTGGGGGGTCCCAGCTCCTACAATGAGCAGTTCTTC. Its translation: CASSVVGGPSSYNEQFF.

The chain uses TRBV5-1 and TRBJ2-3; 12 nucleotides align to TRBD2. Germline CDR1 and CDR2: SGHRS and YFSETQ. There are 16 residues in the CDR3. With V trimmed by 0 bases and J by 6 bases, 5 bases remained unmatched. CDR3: CASSLELAGGVDTQYF. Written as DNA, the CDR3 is TGCGCCAGCAGCTTGGAGCTAGCGGGAGGGGTGGATACGCAGTATTTT.

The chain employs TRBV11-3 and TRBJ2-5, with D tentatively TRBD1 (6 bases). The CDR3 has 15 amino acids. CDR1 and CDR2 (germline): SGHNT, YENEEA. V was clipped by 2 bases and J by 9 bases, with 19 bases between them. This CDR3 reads CASSLNQGGMGAQYF. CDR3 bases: TGTGCCAGCAGCTTAAATCAAGGGGGTATGGGTGCCCAGTACTTC.

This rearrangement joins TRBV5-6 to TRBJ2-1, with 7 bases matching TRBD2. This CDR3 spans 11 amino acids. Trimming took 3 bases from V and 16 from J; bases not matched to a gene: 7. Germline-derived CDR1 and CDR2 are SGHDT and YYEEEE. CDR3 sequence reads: CASSSTSARFF. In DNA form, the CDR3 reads TGTGCCAGCAGCTCCACTAGCGCCCGCTTCTTC.

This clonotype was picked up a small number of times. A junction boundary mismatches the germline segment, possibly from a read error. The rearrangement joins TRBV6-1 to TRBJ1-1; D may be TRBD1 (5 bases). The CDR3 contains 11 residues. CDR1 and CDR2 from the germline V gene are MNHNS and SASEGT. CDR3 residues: CASSEASAGPF. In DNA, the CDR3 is TGTGCCAGCAGTGAAGCAAGTGCGGGACCCTTT.

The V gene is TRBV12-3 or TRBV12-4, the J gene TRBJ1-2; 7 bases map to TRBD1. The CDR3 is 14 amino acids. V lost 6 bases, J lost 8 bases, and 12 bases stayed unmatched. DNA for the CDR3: TGTGCCAGCAGGATAGGGAGGGGGCAGCAAGGCTACACCTTC. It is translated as CASRIGRGQQGYTF.